This TCR beta chain comes out of a study of immune evolution from preneoplasia to lung adenocarcinoma. Overall study: HLA loss of heterozygosity: 7% AIS, about 15% MIA, more than 25% ADC, none AAH. General study findings and limits: Top clone frequencies peaked in normal lung, apparently declining through invasive adenocarcinoma.

Two lung cancer pathologists independently confirmed each histologic diagnosis. After pathologic assessment, macro-dissection selected premalignant or tumor cells for extraction. Profiling relied on immunoSEQ multiplex PCR, and the TCRdb table lists in-frame clones only, not all of them. In the table there are more than 13,000 clones, about 80% of which are singletons. On this clone itself: The antigen remains unidentified. One end of the junction does not line up with germline, which may come from a read error.

The CDR3 covers 11 residues. The germline V gene has CDR1 MDHEN and CDR2 SYDVKM. The sequence derives from a person aged 65 to 85 with lung adenocarcinoma. Specimen: FFPE minimally invasive lung adenocarcinoma tissue. The rearrangement uses TRBV28 and TRBJ2-7, with D perhaps matching TRBD1 (6 bases). CDR3 protein: CASSRWGTNHF. Written as DNA, the CDR3 is TGTGCCAGCTCCCGGTGGGGGACAAATCACTTC.